The TCR beta chain under discussion was sequenced for a study of a mutant IDH1 vaccine in newly diagnosed glioma. Whole-study context: Patients came in for eight vaccinations, in weeks 1, 3, 5, 7, 11, 15, 19 and 23. In some groups vaccination began 4-6 weeks post-radiotherapy; others received it with temozolomide. The earlier regimen, radiotherapy, temozolomide, or both, was most often both.

As concerns this clone: Antigen specificity is unknown.

Stated time point: week 11, during vaccination. The investigators gave 300 ug of mutant IDH1 20-mer peptide in each vaccine dose, together with topical imiquimod. This table comes from immunoSEQ multiplex PCR, and its TCRdb copy is limited to in-frame clones, with some not included. The profile covers about 130,000 clones, with roughly 77% appearing a single time and 5% to 7% taken by the ten largest. V lost 0 bases, J lost 6 bases, and 15 bases lay in between. The CDR3 runs to 15 residues. The germline CDR1 and CDR2 sequences are LGHNA and YSLEER. The rearrangement links TRBV4-3 to TRBJ2-7; D unresolved. The sample was PBMCs, taken from a glioma patient whose treatment included an IDH1 peptide vaccine. The TCR sequence derives from a man aged 35-49 years with glioma. The CDR3 DNA reads TGCGCCAGCAGCCAAGATTACTCCCGCCCCAGCGAGCAGTACTTC. Its protein is CASSQDYSRPSEQYF.